This is a list of T cell receptor beta chains from one sample in a study of blood T cell repertoires in COVID-19. TCRdb's table, derived via immunoSEQ multiplex PCR, lists solely in-frame clones and lacks some. In the table there are around 180,000 clones, around 85% of which are singletons. What was sequenced was peripheral blood. These TCRs come from a man older than 75 with COVID-19, enrolled during active disease. The CDR3 runs from the conserved cysteine through the conserved F or W. The D gene is left open where the match is weak. Not all rows give a size; the values are once, few, many and, for expanded clones, a class.

J gene: TRBJ1-6
D gene: TRBD1
V gene: TRBV9
clone size: -
CDR3 protein: CASRGQGIGSPLHF
CDR3 DNA: TGTGCCAGCAGGGGACAGGGAATTGGCTCACCCCTCCACTTT

J gene: TRBJ2-5
D gene: -
V gene: TRBV11-2
clone size: -
CDR3 protein: CASSLGRTWDKETQYF
CDR3 DNA: TGTGCCAGCAGCTTAGGTCGAACCTGGGACAAAGAGACCCAGTACTTC

J gene: TRBJ1-2
D gene: -
V gene: TRBV7-9
clone size: -
CDR3 protein: CASSLSPGGYTF
CDR3 DNA: TGTGCCAGCAGCTTGAGTCCGGGGGGCTACACCTTC

J gene: TRBJ1-2
D gene: TRBD1
V gene: TRBV12-3/TRBV12-4
clone size: -
CDR3 protein: CASSLRGGAGYTF
CDR3 DNA: TGTGCCAGCAGTTTGAGAGGGGGCGCAGGCTACACCTTC

J gene: TRBJ1-2
D gene: -
V gene: TRBV5-1
clone size: -
CDR3 protein: CASSQSAGTHYGYTF
CDR3 DNA: TGCGCCAGCAGCCAGAGCGCCGGGACTCATTATGGCTACACCTTC

J gene: TRBJ1-6
D gene: -
V gene: TRBV19
clone size: -
CDR3 protein: CASSTGQIQPLHF
CDR3 DNA: TGTGCCAGTAGTACCGGACAGATACAGCCCCTCCACTTT

J gene: TRBJ2-2
D gene: TRBD1
V gene: TRBV19
clone size: -
CDR3 protein: CASSIGSGDSRTGELFF
CDR3 DNA: TGTGCCAGTAGTATAGGGTCCGGGGACAGCCGCACCGGGGAGCTGTTTTTT

J gene: TRBJ2-3
D gene: -
V gene: TRBV5-1
clone size: -
CDR3 protein: CASSLGQTTDTQYF
CDR3 DNA: TGCGCCAGCAGCTTAGGACAGACCACAGATACGCAGTATTTT

J gene: TRBJ2-1
D gene: -
V gene: TRBV20-1
clone size: once
CDR3 protein: CSAPQYNEQFF
CDR3 DNA: TGCAGTGCCCCACAGTACAATGAGCAGTTCTTC

J gene: TRBJ1-1
D gene: -
V gene: TRBV18
clone size: -
CDR3 protein: CASSPGVFWTEAFF
CDR3 DNA: TGTGCCAGCTCACCCGGGGTCTTTTGGACTGAAGCTTTCTTT

J gene: TRBJ1-5
D gene: -
V gene: TRBV19
clone size: -
CDR3 protein: CASSIPTDSNQPQHF
CDR3 DNA: TGTGCCAGTAGTATACCGACAGATAGCAATCAGCCCCAGCATTTT

J gene: TRBJ2-1
D gene: TRBD1
V gene: TRBV27
clone size: -
CDR3 protein: CASSSVVQGMNEQFF
CDR3 DNA: TGTGCCAGCAGTTCGGTAGTACAGGGGATGAATGAGCAGTTCTTC

J gene: TRBJ2-1
D gene: -
V gene: TRBV29-1
clone size: -
CDR3 protein: CSVESERNEQFF
CDR3 DNA: TGCAGCGTTGAAAGTGAACGGAATGAGCAGTTCTTC

J gene: TRBJ1-2
D gene: TRBD1
V gene: TRBV5-1
clone size: few
CDR3 protein: CASSLGDRNYGYTF
CDR3 DNA: TGCGCCAGCAGCTTGGGGGACAGGAACTATGGCTACACCTTC

J gene: TRBJ1-6
D gene: TRBD1
V gene: TRBV27
clone size: -
CDR3 protein: CASRGQGAYNSPLHF
CDR3 DNA: TGTGCCAGCAGGGGACAGGGGGCCTATAATTCACCCCTCCACTTT

J gene: TRBJ1-1
D gene: TRBD1
V gene: TRBV4-1
clone size: -
CDR3 protein: CASSQAYRGRSEAFF
CDR3 DNA: TGCGCCAGCAGCCAAGCGTACAGGGGGCGTTCTGAAGCTTTCTTT

J gene: TRBJ2-5
D gene: -
V gene: TRBV5-5
clone size: -
CDR3 protein: CASSPGWDQETQYF
CDR3 DNA: TGTGCCAGCAGCCCCGGGTGGGACCAAGAGACCCAGTACTTC

J gene: TRBJ2-7
D gene: TRBD2
V gene: TRBV5-1
clone size: -
CDR3 protein: CASSLAGVASGGVYEQYF
CDR3 DNA: TGCGCCAGCAGCTTGGCCGGTGTGGCTAGCGGGGGGGTCTACGAGCAGTACTTC

J gene: TRBJ2-5
D gene: -
V gene: TRBV5-4
clone size: -
CDR3 protein: CASSLESQETQYF
CDR3 DNA: TGTGCCAGCAGCTTGGAATCTCAAGAGACCCAGTACTTC

J gene: TRBJ2-5
D gene: -
V gene: TRBV4-3
clone size: -
CDR3 protein: CASSPRWRAEETQYF
CDR3 DNA: TGCGCCAGCAGCCCTCGTTGGAGGGCCGAAGAGACCCAGTACTTC

J gene: TRBJ1-2
D gene: TRBD1
V gene: TRBV7-3
clone size: -
CDR3 protein: CASSQGTGGFYGYTF
CDR3 DNA: TGTGCCAGCAGCCAAGGGACAGGCGGGTTCTATGGCTACACCTTC

J gene: TRBJ2-7
D gene: TRBD1
V gene: TRBV3-1/TRBV3-2
clone size: -
CDR3 protein: CASSQTGANEQYF
CDR3 DNA: TGTGCCAGCAGCCAGACAGGGGCAAACGAGCAGTACTTC

J gene: TRBJ2-1
D gene: TRBD2
V gene: TRBV3-1/TRBV3-2
clone size: -
CDR3 protein: CASSQRPGLVINEQFF
CDR3 DNA: TGTGCCAGCAGCCAAAGGCCGGGACTAGTGATTAATGAGCAGTTCTTC

J gene: TRBJ1-2
D gene: -
V gene: TRBV19
clone size: few
CDR3 protein: CATLWHYGYTF
CDR3 DNA: TGTGCCACCTTATGGCACTATGGCTACACCTTC

J gene: TRBJ1-3
D gene: -
V gene: TRBV15
clone size: -
CDR3 protein: CATSRGIADTIYF
CDR3 DNA: TGTGCCACCAGCAGAGGGATTGCGGACACCATATATTTT

J gene: TRBJ1-2
D gene: TRBD1
V gene: TRBV29-1
clone size: -
CDR3 protein: CSYRVSGTGLSRGYTF
CDR3 DNA: TGCAGCTATCGAGTATCCGGGACAGGGCTTTCGCGAGGCTACACCTTC

J gene: TRBJ1-6
D gene: TRBD1
V gene: TRBV2
clone size: -
CDR3 protein: CASSASTGGWTPLHF
CDR3 DNA: TGTGCCAGCAGTGCCTCAACAGGGGGCTGGACACCCCTCCACTTT

J gene: TRBJ2-3
D gene: TRBD1
V gene: TRBV6-2/TRBV6-3
clone size: many
CDR3 protein: CASSSGTGETDTQYF
CDR3 DNA: TGTGCCAGCAGCTCCGGGACAGGGGAGACAGATACGCAGTATTTT

J gene: TRBJ2-2
D gene: -
V gene: TRBV12-3/TRBV12-4
clone size: once
CDR3 protein: CAIGTEYTGELFF
CDR3 DNA: TGTGCCATCGGGACTGAATACACCGGGGAGCTGTTTTTT

J gene: TRBJ2-2
D gene: TRBD2
V gene: TRBV7-8
clone size: -
CDR3 protein: CASSLWAGDTGELFF
CDR3 DNA: TGTGCCAGCAGCTTGTGGGCGGGGGACACCGGGGAGCTGTTTTTT

J gene: TRBJ1-2
D gene: -
V gene: TRBV7-2
clone size: -
CDR3 protein: CASSLQSTANYGYTF
CDR3 DNA: TGTGCCAGCAGCTTACAAAGCACAGCTAACTATGGCTACACCTTC

J gene: TRBJ1-2
D gene: -
V gene: TRBV5-5
clone size: -
CDR3 protein: CASSFSALGQLYGYTF
CDR3 DNA: TGTGCCAGCAGCTTTTCAGCTTTGGGGCAGCTCTATGGCTACACCTTC

J gene: TRBJ1-1
D gene: -
V gene: TRBV12-3/TRBV12-4
clone size: -
CDR3 protein: CASRYGDKAEAFF
CDR3 DNA: TGTGCCAGCAGATACGGGGACAAAGCTGAAGCTTTCTTT

J gene: TRBJ1-5
D gene: TRBD1
V gene: TRBV19
clone size: -
CDR3 protein: CASSILQGAQGNQPQHF
CDR3 DNA: TGTGCCAGTAGTATCCTACAGGGGGCTCAGGGCAATCAGCCCCAGCATTTT

J gene: TRBJ2-2
D gene: -
V gene: TRBV5-1
clone size: -
CDR3 protein: CASSLGTLNTGELFF
CDR3 DNA: TGCGCCAGCAGCTTAGGGACATTGAACACCGGGGAGCTGTTTTTT

J gene: TRBJ2-7
D gene: -
V gene: TRBV7-2
clone size: -
CDR3 protein: CASSLGAPLSYEQYF
CDR3 DNA: TGTGCCAGCAGCTTAGGGGCCCCCCTCTCCTACGAGCAGTACTTC

J gene: TRBJ2-4
D gene: -
V gene: TRBV3-1/TRBV3-2
clone size: -
CDR3 protein: CASSQAGQKNIQYF
CDR3 DNA: TGTGCCAGCAGCCAAGCCGGACAGAAAAACATTCAGTACTTC

J gene: TRBJ2-5
D gene: -
V gene: TRBV11-2
clone size: -
CDR3 protein: CASSPRPGETQYF
CDR3 DNA: TGTGCCAGCAGCCCACGGCCGGGGGAGACCCAGTACTTC

J gene: TRBJ1-5
D gene: TRBD1
V gene: TRBV19
clone size: -
CDR3 protein: CASRQGAIQPQHF
CDR3 DNA: TGTGCCAGTCGACAGGGAGCGATTCAGCCCCAGCATTTT

J gene: TRBJ1-1
D gene: -
V gene: TRBV5-5
clone size: few
CDR3 protein: CASSLRGFRSEAFF
CDR3 DNA: TGTGCCAGCAGCTTGCGAGGGTTCAGGTCTGAAGCTTTCTTT

J gene: TRBJ1-1
D gene: -
V gene: TRBV7-6
clone size: -
CDR3 protein: CASSLSSRVVETEAFF
CDR3 DNA: TGTGCCAGCAGCTTATCCTCCCGGGTGGTTGAGACTGAAGCTTTCTTT

J gene: TRBJ2-2
D gene: TRBD1
V gene: TRBV11-2
clone size: -
CDR3 protein: CASSLPDRGSGELFF
CDR3 DNA: TGTGCCAGCAGCTTACCGGACAGGGGGTCCGGGGAGCTGTTTTTT

J gene: TRBJ1-1
D gene: -
V gene: TRBV3-1/TRBV3-2
clone size: -
CDR3 protein: CASSQDPGETEAFF
CDR3 DNA: TGTGCCAGCAGCCAAGATCCGGGAGAGACTGAAGCTTTCTTT

J gene: TRBJ1-2
D gene: -
V gene: TRBV14
clone size: -
CDR3 protein: CASSQELAWGYTF
CDR3 DNA: TGTGCCAGCAGCCAAGAGTTAGCGTGGGGCTACACCTTC

J gene: TRBJ2-5
D gene: -
V gene: TRBV13
clone size: -
CDR3 protein: CASSRRRETQYF
CDR3 DNA: TGTGCCAGCAGCCGCCGGCGGGAGACCCAGTACTTC

J gene: TRBJ2-5
D gene: -
V gene: TRBV2
clone size: -
CDR3 protein: CASSDGRDQETQYF
CDR3 DNA: TGTGCCAGCAGTGATGGCAGGGACCAAGAGACCCAGTACTTC

J gene: TRBJ1-4
D gene: -
V gene: TRBV18
clone size: -
CDR3 protein: CASSPNPREGEKLFF
CDR3 DNA: TGTGCCAGCTCACCCAACCCGCGGGAAGGGGAAAAACTGTTTTTT

J gene: TRBJ1-1
D gene: -
V gene: TRBV5-1
clone size: -
CDR3 protein: CASSLTANTEAFF
CDR3 DNA: TGCGCCAGCAGCTTGACAGCTAACACTGAAGCTTTCTTT

J gene: TRBJ1-1
D gene: -
V gene: TRBV6-5
clone size: few
CDR3 protein: CASSLGTWNTEAFF
CDR3 DNA: TGTGCCAGCAGCCTAGGCACCTGGAACACTGAAGCTTTCTTT

J gene: TRBJ1-1
D gene: -
V gene: TRBV18
clone size: -
CDR3 protein: CASSPPSRGKAEAFF
CDR3 DNA: TGTGCCAGCTCACCACCGAGCAGGGGTAAGGCTGAAGCTTTCTTT

J gene: TRBJ1-5
D gene: TRBD1
V gene: TRBV27
clone size: -
CDR3 protein: CASRRGQGSNQPQHF
CDR3 DNA: TGTGCCAGCAGGCGCGGACAGGGGAGCAATCAGCCCCAGCATTTT